These 23 T cell receptor beta chains were sequenced from one sample in a study of blood T cell repertoires in COVID-19. The repertoire was sequenced with immunoSEQ multiplex PCR; TCRdb's copy has only in-frame clones and lacks some. Of about 240,000 clones in the sample, roughly 80% were seen once. Sequencing input: peripheral blood. These receptor sequences come from a woman in her fifties or sixties with active or convalescent COVID-19.

This clone was detected once. This chain links TRBV28 with TRBJ1-1; 7 bases align to TRBD1. Germline-derived CDR1 and CDR2 are MDHEN and SYDVKM. The CDR3 has 14 residues. The V segment lost 6 bases and the J segment 1 base; nucleotides outside the gene matches: 5. The CDR3 spells CASRIQGKNTEAFF. CDR3 DNA sequence: TGTGCCAGCAGAATACAGGGGAAGAACACTGAAGCTTTCTTT. The full variable domain, its missing parts supplied by reference TRBV28 and TRBJ1-1, is DVKVTQSSRYLVKRTGEKVFLECVQDMDHENMFWYRQDPGLGLRLIYFSYDVKMKEKGDIPEGYSVSREKKERFSLILESASTNQTSMYLCASRIQGKNTEAFFGQGTRLTVV.

The chain carries TRBV11-3 and TRBJ2-7; D not resolved. V was cut by 0 bases and J by 1 base, with 10 bases left in between. The CDR3 length is 15 residues. The germline V gene encodes CDR1 SGHNT and CDR2 YENEEA. The CDR3, as DNA: TGTGCCAGCAGCTTAGATGGGCAGATATCCTACGAGCAGTACTTC. This encodes CASSLDGQISYEQYF.

The chain carries TRBV6-1 and TRBJ2-3, with D unresolved. Trimming removed 2 bases at V and 14 bases at J, with 20 bases between. Germline V lookup: CDR1 MNHNS, CDR2 SASEGT. The CDR3 extends over 14 amino acids. CDR3: CASSESGDSSVLYF. The CDR3, as DNA: TGTGCCAGCAGTGAATCCGGAGACTCCTCGGTGCTGTATTTT.

This chain uses TRBV11-2 with TRBJ2-3, with 9 bases matching TRBD1. Germline lookup yields CDR1 SGHAT and CDR2 FQNNGV. The V gene end was trimmed by 3 bases and the J gene end by 2 bases; junction bases not matched to a gene: 3. This CDR3 comprises 15 residues. This CDR3 reads CASSFGTGITDTQYF. The CDR3 DNA reads TGTGCCAGCAGCTTTGGGACAGGGATCACAGATACGCAGTATTTT.

This clone came up once. J is TRBJ1-1 and V is TRBV5-1, with a tentative D call TRBD1 (6 bases). Trimming stripped 5 bases from V and 3 bases from J, with 8 bases between. Germline CDR1 reads SGHRS; CDR2 reads YFSETQ. There are 12 residues in the CDR3. In nucleotides, the CDR3 is TGCGCCAGCAGTCACAGGGACACTGAAGCTTTCTTT. Translation: CASSHRDTEAFF.

The genes are TRBV5-1 and TRBJ1-2; 9 nucleotides agree with TRBD1. V dropped 4 bases and J dropped 4; count of bases not matched to a gene: 5. Looked up from germline, CDR1 is SGHRS and CDR2 is YFSETQ. CDR3 length: 14 residues. In DNA, the CDR3 is TGCGCCAGCAGCCCAGGACAGGGGCCCTATGGCTACACCTTC. This translates into CASSPGQGPYGYTF. Full variable domain (remainder filled in from reference TRBV5-1 and TRBJ1-2): KAGVTQTPRYLIKTRGQQVTLSCSPISGHRSVSWYQQTPGQGLQFLFEYFSETQRNKGNFPGRFSGRQFSNSRSEMNVSTLELGDSALYLCASSPGQGPYGYTFGSGTRLTVV.

CDR3 protein: CASSLGTQETQYF. The CDR3 DNA reads TGCGCCAGCAGCTTGGGGACACAAGAGACCCAGTACTTC. V is TRBV5-1 and J is TRBJ2-5; perhaps TRBD1 as D (5 bases). The CDR3 totals 13 residues. Trimming stripped 0 bases from V and 2 bases from J, with 5 bases between. CDR1 is SGHRS and CDR2 is YFSETQ in the germline V gene.

CDR3 in amino acids: CASSGGTTDTQYF. DNA for the CDR3: TGTGCCAGCAGCGGGGGGACAACAGATACGCAGTATTTT. The J gene is TRBJ2-3, the V gene TRBV28; possible D gene TRBD2, 7 bases. Germline V lookup: CDR1 MDHEN, CDR2 SYDVKM. The CDR3 covers 13 residues. V was pared by 6 bases and J by 3 bases, with 10 bases between.

The V gene is TRBV11-2, the J gene TRBJ2-3; 13 bases are a match to TRBD2. The CDR3 sequence is 17 residues long. Unmatched junction bases numbered 8, after V lost 4 bases and J lost 4 bases. Germline V gives CDR1 SGHAT, CDR2 FQNNGV. CDR3: CASSSQGLAGAPDTQYF. CDR3 in DNA: TGTGCCAGCAGCTCCCAAGGACTAGCGGGAGCCCCAGATACGCAGTATTTT.

The rearrangement joins TRBV28 to TRBJ1-1; no clear D. Trimming removed 6 bases at V and 1 base at J, with 15 bases between. The CDR3 runs to 15 residues. Germline V gives CDR1 MDHEN, CDR2 SYDVKM. The CDR3 bases are TGTGCCAGCAGAGCCACACCCGGGAGGAACACTGAAGCTTTCTTT. Translation gives CASRATPGRNTEAFF. Supplemented by reference TRBV28 and TRBJ1-1, the full variable domain reads DVKVTQSSRYLVKRTGEKVFLECVQDMDHENMFWYRQDPGLGLRLIYFSYDVKMKEKGDIPEGYSVSREKKERFSLILESASTNQTSMYLCASRATPGRNTEAFFGQGTRLTVV.

The V call is TRBV7-2, the J call TRBJ2-5, with D possibly TRBD2 on 6 matching bases. This CDR3 spans 15 amino acids. Deletions cut 5 bases from V and 5 bases from J, with 18 bases between. Germline loops: CDR1 SGHTA, CDR2 FQGNSA. The CDR3 loop is CASSRSLVEGETQYF. The CDR3 nucleotides are TGTGCCAGCAGCAGAAGCCTCGTGGAGGGGGAGACCCAGTACTTC.

This chain joins TRBV3-1 (or the pseudogene TRBV3-2) and TRBJ2-7; 7 positions match TRBD2. V shed 1 base, J shed 5 bases, and the junction held 5 bases outside the gene matches. CDR1 LGHDT and CDR2 YNNKEL come from the germline V gene (reference sequence). The CDR3 extends over 14 amino acids. The DNA for the CDR3 is TGTGCCAGCAGCCAAGCGCTCGGACTAGACGAGCAGTACTTC. This encodes CASSQALGLDEQYF.

J is TRBJ2-1 and V is TRBV7-9, with D possibly being TRBD1 (6 bases). Germline V lookup: CDR1 SEHNR, CDR2 FQNEAQ (reference sequence). The CDR3 totals 14 residues. V lost 5 bases and J lost 5, with 13 bases in between. The CDR3 region has the DNA TGTGCCAGCAGCCTCACAGGGCTCAACAATGAGCAGTTCTTC. This translates into CASSLTGLNNEQFF.

This clone was picked up one time. The V call is TRBV12-5, the J call TRBJ2-1; TRBD1 agrees at 9 bases. Trimming cost V 6 bases and J 4 bases; bases outside gene matches: 7. CDR1 is LGHNT, CDR2 FRNRAP, per germline. This CDR3 region has 15 residues. CDR3 DNA: TGTGCTAGTGGCCGGGGACAGGGTGTATACAATGAGCAGTTCTTC. This codes for CASGRGQGVYNEQFF.

This chain joins TRBV27 and TRBJ2-6; 12 bases are a match to TRBD1. The CDR3 is 20 residues long. The germline V gene has CDR1 MNHEY and CDR2 SMNVEV (reference sequence). The V segment lost 4 bases and the J segment 0 bases; nucleotides outside the gene matches: 10. The CDR3 nucleotides read TGTGCCAGCAGTTCGAGGGACAGGGGGCCAATCGTCTCTGGGGCCAACGTCCTGACTTTC. This sequence encodes CASSSRDRGPIVSGANVLTF.

The V and J genes are TRBV7-2 and TRBJ2-3, with D perhaps matching TRBD1 (5 bases). The CDR3 totals 16 residues. Trimming removed 6 bases at V and 5 bases at J, with 21 bases between. CDR1 is SGHTA, CDR2 FQGNSA, per germline. This CDR3 reads CASSQAMGLPLDTQYF. The CDR3 nucleotides are TGTGCCAGCAGTCAGGCGATGGGGCTTCCTTTAGATACGCAGTATTTT.

This chain joins TRBV28 and TRBJ1-2; 9 nucleotides line up with TRBD1. Unmatched junction bases numbered 5, after V lost 6 bases and J lost 6 bases. Germline V CDR1 and CDR2: MDHEN, SYDVKM. The length of the CDR3 is 13 residues. CDR3 loop: CASSRDRADGYTF. The CDR3 coding sequence is TGTGCCAGCAGCCGGGACAGGGCAGATGGCTACACCTTC.

V usage is TRBV24-1 and J usage is TRBJ2-1, with 10 bases that match TRBD2. J lost 0 bases, V lost 4 bases, and 2 bases had no gene match. Germline V gives CDR1 KGHDR, CDR2 SFDVKD. This CDR3 spans 16 amino acids. CDR3 nucleotides: TGTGCCACCAGTGACCCTAGCGGGGGCTCCTACAATGAGCAGTTCTTC. It codes for CATSDPSGGSYNEQFF.

The gene calls are TRBV18 and TRBJ1-1; D is undetermined. CDR3 length equals 14 residues. V was cut by 3 bases and J by 1 base, with 9 bases left in between. Germline CDR1 is KGHSH and CDR2 is LQKENI. The CDR3 reads CASSPEVGNTEAFF. The DNA for the CDR3 is TGTGCCAGCTCACCCGAGGTGGGGAACACTGAAGCTTTCTTT.

This clone has only a few counts. The chain employs TRBV28 and TRBJ1-5; D might be TRBD1 (6 bases). Germline CDR1 is MDHEN and CDR2 is SYDVKM. Trimming cost V 5 bases and J 5 bases, with 16 bases left between them. This CDR3 comprises 15 residues. CDR3 residues: CASSPRTDYYQPQHF. The CDR3 nucleotides read TGTGCCAGCAGTCCAAGGACAGATTATTATCAGCCCCAGCATTTT.

This clone showed up just once. The rearrangement links TRBV30 to TRBJ1-3; TRBD1 is a possible D gene (6 bases). Per germline, CDR1 GTSNPN and CDR2 SVGIG (reference sequence). Trimming shortened V by 1 base and J by 2 bases, and 6 bases separated the two germline ends. This CDR3 is built from 13 residues. CDR3 nucleotides: TGTGCCTGGAGTGGGACAGCTGGAAACACCATATATTTT. It specifies CAWSGTAGNTIYF.

This chain uses TRBV29-1 with TRBJ2-2, with 7 bases matching TRBD2. CDR3 length equals 14 residues. The germline CDR1 and CDR2 sequences are SQVTM and ANQGSEA. Trimming removed 1 base from V and 4 bases from J; junction bases left unmatched: 3. The chain's CDR3 is CSVEVGGSTGELFF. The DNA of the CDR3 is TGCAGCGTTGAAGTGGGGGGGAGCACCGGGGAGCTGTTTTTT.

This clone was seen only once. The genes are TRBV10-3 and TRBJ1-1, with a weak D call TRBD1 (5 bases). The CDR3 is 14 amino acids. Germline CDR1 ENHRY, CDR2 SYGVKD. V was cut by 0 bases and J by 4 bases, with 9 bases left in between. DNA of the CDR3: TGTGCCATCAGTGAGTCGAACGGGGGCACTGAAGCTTTCTTT. Its translation: CAISESNGGTEAFF.